One and the same sample provided the 27 T cell receptor beta chains below, sequenced in a study of identical twins. A single record per CDR3 protein comes from TCRdb applying MiXCR to the 5' RACE reads. The sample includes approximately 500,000 distinct CDR3 sequences, about 24% seen only once; the top ten take about 3%. A further study also used this sample, focusing on T cells expressing NK-cell markers.

Source material: CD4+ T cells sorted from blood. These TCRs come from a woman aged 18-30 years in good health.

The rearrangement uses TRBV5-1 and TRBJ2-3; 9 bases map to TRBD2. This CDR3 spans 17 amino acids. Germline CDR1 reads SGHRS; CDR2 reads YFSETQ. Trimming cost V 0 bases and J 6 bases; bases outside gene matches: 11. The CDR3: CASSLATGGGALDTQYF. In nucleotides, the CDR3 is TGCGCCAGCAGCTTGGCCACGGGCGGGGGGGCCTTGGATACGCAGTATTTT. Using reference TRBV5-1 and TRBJ2-3 for the parts outside the CDR3, the full variable domain is KAGVTQTPRYLIKTRGQQVTLSCSPISGHRSVSWYQQTPGQGLQFLFEYFSETQRNKGNFPGRFSGRQFSNSRSEMNVSTLELGDSALYLCASSLATGGGALDTQYFGPGTRLTVL.

In its sample, this clonotype was seen a few times. This chain connects TRBV29-1 to TRBJ1-2; the D gene is possibly TRBD1 (6 bases). V lost 6 bases, J lost 0 bases, and 8 bases lay in between. CDR3 size: 12 residues. Germline V gives CDR1 SQVTM, CDR2 ANQGSEA. The CDR3 nucleotides are TGCAGCGTCCGGGACACTAACTATGGCTACACCTTC. Its translation: CSVRDTNYGYTF.

The J gene is TRBJ2-3, the V gene TRBV12-3 or TRBV12-4; D uncertain. The CDR3 runs to 15 residues. V dropped 5 bases and J dropped 0 bases, with 12 bases sitting between them. CDR3 loop: CASSRAHLSTDTQYF. The DNA for the CDR3 is TGTGCCAGCAGTAGGGCTCACCTTAGCACAGATACGCAGTATTTT.

The V call is TRBV27, the J call TRBJ2-3, with D unresolved. The CDR3 contains 17 residues. V lost 5 bases to trimming and J lost 6 bases, with 24 bases between them. The germline V gene has CDR1 MNHEY and CDR2 SMNVEV (reference sequence). CDR3 sequence (DNA): TGTGCCAGCAGTAGATGGACGTCCCCATCGCAGTCTGATACGCAGTATTTT. Residues: CASSRWTSPSQSDTQYF.

The J gene is TRBJ2-3, the V gene TRBV9, with 11 bases identical to TRBD2. The CDR3 loop spans 16 amino acids. The junction had 4 bases not matched to a gene; V was cut back by 0 bases and J by 4 bases. Germline V gives CDR1 SGDLS, CDR2 YYNGEE. The CDR3 DNA reads TGTGCCAGCAGCGTAGGACTAGCGGGATTCCCAGATACGCAGTATTTT. Its protein is CASSVGLAGFPDTQYF.

This clonotype was observed a few times. The V call is TRBV9, the J call TRBJ2-1; possibly TRBD2 for D (6 bases). The germline CDR1 and CDR2 sequences are SGDLS and YYNGEE. The V and J ends lost 1 base and 9 bases respectively, with 11 bases between them. The CDR3 runs to 13 residues. CDR3 sequence reads: CASSVQQGLEQFF. DNA of the CDR3: TGTGCCAGCAGCGTACAGCAGGGACTTGAGCAGTTCTTC.

The rearrangement uses TRBV20-1 and TRBJ2-1, with TRBD1 identical over 9 bases. Germline-derived CDR1 and CDR2 are DFQATT and SNEGSKA (reference sequence). The CDR3 spans 16 residues. V lost 0 bases and J lost 8; bases outside the gene matches: 11. The CDR3 coding sequence is TGCAGTGCTAGAGATCGTCTAAGGCACAGGGGGCATGAGCAGTTCTTC. This gives the protein CSARDRLRHRGHEQFF.

V and J are TRBV30 and TRBJ2-7; 10 bases align to TRBD2. CDR3 length: 12 amino acids. CDR1 and CDR2 (germline): GTSNPN, SVGIG (reference sequence). The V and J ends lost 0 bases and 12 bases, in that order; junction bases with no gene match: 5. The CDR3 DNA sequence: TGTGCCTGGAGTGTACAAGCGGGAGGGCGGTACTTC. It encodes CAWSVQAGGRYF.

This clonotype was found a few times. The rearrangement uses TRBV10-3 and TRBJ2-1; D remains unclear. The length of the CDR3 is 15 residues. Deletions cut 8 bases from V and 10 bases from J, with 24 bases between. CDR1 and CDR2 (germline): ENHRY, SYGVKD. Here the CDR3 reads CAIHPGSRPPVEQFF. Written as DNA, the CDR3 is TGTGCCATCCACCCGGGCTCTCGACCGCCTGTGGAGCAGTTCTTC.

This clonotype occurred a few times. This chain links TRBV20-1 with TRBJ2-1; 7 nucleotides line up with TRBD2. Germline V gene sequence: CDR1 DFQATT, CDR2 SNEGSKA (reference sequence). The CDR3 runs 15 residues. The V gene end was trimmed by 3 bases and the J gene end by 8 bases; junction bases not matched to a gene: 13. The CDR3 loop is CSARDPRDYVDEQFF. CDR3 DNA sequence: TGCAGTGCTAGGGACCCCCGGGACTATGTCGATGAGCAGTTCTTC.

The rearrangement uses TRBV20-1 and TRBJ1-2; D gene uncertain. The V end was cut by 1 base, the J end by 1 base, with 10 bases between. CDR1 is DFQATT, CDR2 SNEGSKA, per germline (reference sequence). The length of the CDR3 is 14 residues. CDR3 sequence (DNA): TGCAGTGCTAGAGTTCCCGTTGGTAACTATGGCTACACCTTC. Its protein is CSARVPVGNYGYTF.

This clonotype was seen more than once but under ten times. This chain links TRBV5-1 with TRBJ2-3; D is uncertain. Germline values: CDR1 SGHRS, CDR2 YFSETQ. V lost 2 bases and J lost 6, with 13 bases in between. This CDR3 region has 14 residues. The CDR3 nucleotides read TGCGCCAGCAGCTTCCGCCTTAGTGTCGATACGCAGTATTTT. Translation gives CASSFRLSVDTQYF.

The rearrangement links TRBV12-3 or TRBV12-4 to TRBJ2-2, with D unresolved. The V and J ends lost 2 bases and 4 bases respectively, with 11 bases between them. CDR3 length: 15 amino acids. The CDR3 protein is CASSLSSPGTGELFF. CDR3 nucleotide sequence: TGTGCCAGCAGTTTAAGCAGCCCGGGCACCGGGGAGCTGTTTTTT.

The rearrangement joins TRBV24-1 to TRBJ2-1; unclear D gene. The V gene lost 5 bases and the J gene lost 6 bases, with 7 bases spanning the gap. Germline lookup yields CDR1 KGHDR and CDR2 SFDVKD. This CDR3 contains 12 residues. The chain's CDR3 is CATSGLANEQFF. The CDR3 DNA reads as TGTGCCACCAGTGGATTAGCCAATGAGCAGTTCTTC.

This clonotype was detected many times. The chain couples TRBV7-2 to TRBJ2-3; 7 positions match TRBD2. With 3 bases clipped from V and 4 bases from J, the junction kept 7 bases outside the gene matches. Germline lookup yields CDR1 SGHTA and CDR2 FQGNSA. CDR3 length equals 15 residues. CDR3 residues: CASSFGAGSPDTQYF. CDR3 bases: TGTGCCAGCAGCTTCGGAGCGGGAAGTCCAGATACGCAGTATTTT.

The chain couples TRBV6-5 to TRBJ2-5; a weak D match, TRBD1 (6 bases). The CDR3 is 14 amino acids. Germline CDR1 MNHEY, CDR2 SVGAGI. The V end was cut by 2 bases, the J end by 5 bases, with 12 bases between. The DNA for the CDR3 is TGTGCCAGCAGTTACGGGACAAAGGGCGAGACCCAGTACTTC. Protein sequence: CASSYGTKGETQYF.

This sequence joins TRBV7-8 and TRBJ1-2; perhaps TRBD1 as D (6 bases). Germline V lookup: CDR1 SGHVS, CDR2 FQNEAQ. V gave up 4 bases and J gave up 5 bases, with 17 bases separating them. CDR3 length equals 15 residues. The DNA of the CDR3 is TGTGCCAGCAGCTCGACACTGACAGGAGATTATGGCTACACCTTC. It translates to CASSSTLTGDYGYTF.

In this sample, this clonotype turned up many times. The rearrangement links TRBV2 to TRBJ2-3, with 9 bases that match TRBD1. CDR3 length: 15 amino acids. Germline loops: CDR1 SNHLY, CDR2 FYNNEI. V lost 6 bases and J lost 6; bases outside the gene matches: 10. Here the CDR3 DNA reads TGTGCCAGCAGCCGCGGACAGGGGAGGTTTGATACGCAGTATTTT. This sequence encodes CASSRGQGRFDTQYF.

This clonotype has only a few counts. V gene TRBV20-1 combines with J gene TRBJ1-2, with 7 bases that match TRBD1. The CDR3 length is 15 residues. Per germline, CDR1 DFQATT and CDR2 SNEGSKA (reference sequence). J lost 4 bases, V lost 5 bases, and 13 bases had no gene match. CDR3 in amino acids: CSAPFLGTVFYGYTF. Written as DNA, the CDR3 is TGCAGTGCTCCTTTCCTCGGGACAGTTTTCTATGGCTACACCTTC.

The rearrangement joins TRBV6-1 to TRBJ2-1; 14 bases align to TRBD2. The CDR3 has 15 amino acids. J gave up 9 bases and V 7 bases, and 8 bases lay outside the gene matches. Looked up from germline, CDR1 is MNHNS and CDR2 is SASEGT. CDR3 residues: CASNPGLAGAGEQFF. The CDR3 coding sequence is TGTGCCAGCAATCCGGGACTAGCGGGAGCCGGTGAGCAGTTCTTC.

This clonotype was recorded a few times. The V gene is TRBV12-3 or TRBV12-4, the J gene TRBJ2-1; D is unclear. The CDR3 has 16 residues. V dropped 6 bases and J dropped 1 base, with 16 bases sitting between them. CDR3 sequence reads: CASRRARRASYNEQFF. The DNA for the CDR3 is TGTGCCAGCAGGCGAGCCAGGCGAGCTTCCTACAATGAGCAGTTCTTC.

The sample holds many counts of this clonotype. The chain is built from TRBV20-1 and TRBJ2-5, with D possibly being TRBD1 (5 bases). Germline values: CDR1 DFQATT, CDR2 SNEGSKA (reference sequence). This CDR3 region has 14 residues. Trimming pared 5 bases from V and 9 bases from J, leaving 22 bases between. CDR3 sequence: CSAQQTQGIGSQYF. The CDR3, as DNA: TGCAGTGCTCAACAGACTCAGGGTATAGGGTCCCAGTACTTC.

This rearrangement joins TRBV10-3 to TRBJ2-2, with 9 nucleotides matching TRBD1. Trimming removed 10 bases from V and 1 base from J; junction bases left unmatched: 7. The CDR3 consists of 15 residues. From germline, CDR1 is ENHRY and CDR2 SYGVKD. As DNA, the CDR3 is TGTGCCAGCGGTCAGGGACAGGGGAACACCGGGGAGCTGTTTTTT. Translation gives CASGQGQGNTGELFF.

The chain links TRBV5-1 to TRBJ2-1, with 7 bases matching TRBD1. The CDR3 has 15 amino acids. Looked up from germline, CDR1 is SGHRS and CDR2 is YFSETQ. V shed 4 bases, J shed 0 bases, and the junction held 4 bases outside the gene matches. The CDR3 protein is CASSRGGYSYNEQFF. The CDR3 nucleotides are TGCGCCAGCAGCCGAGGGGGCTACTCCTACAATGAGCAGTTCTTC.

V is TRBV7-2 and J is TRBJ2-1, with TRBD2 matching 10 bases. The CDR3 contains 15 residues. CDR1 and CDR2 from the germline V gene are SGHTA and FQGNSA. With 1 base clipped from V and 8 bases from J, the junction kept 5 bases outside the gene matches. The CDR3 spells CASSLVSGRADEQFF. The CDR3 DNA reads TGTGCCAGCAGCTTAGTGAGCGGGAGGGCCGATGAGCAGTTCTTC.

Only one count was recorded for this clonotype. This chain connects TRBV11-2 to TRBJ2-1; 8 nucleotides agree with TRBD1. CDR1 is SGHAT and CDR2 is FQNNGV in the germline V gene. J gave up 4 bases and V 6 bases, and 8 bases lay outside the gene matches. The CDR3 is 15 residues long. The CDR3 DNA follows: TGTGCCAGCAGATCCGACAGGGGATTTTACAATGAGCAGTTCTTC. Translated, it gives CASRSDRGFYNEQFF.

This clonotype was detected only a few times. The CDR3 here is CSARVLAGAGELFF. DNA of the CDR3: TGCAGTGCTAGAGTCCTAGCGGGTGCCGGGGAGCTGTTTTTT. The chain recombines TRBV20-1 with TRBJ2-2; the match to TRBD2 covers 8 bases. The V gene's germline CDR1 is DFQATT and CDR2 SNEGSKA (reference sequence). Trimming removed 1 base from V and 6 bases from J; junction bases left unmatched: 4. The CDR3 is 14 residues long.